The 15 T cell receptor beta chains below were found in one sample sequenced in a study of blood T cell repertoires in COVID-19. Generated by immunoSEQ multiplex PCR, the TCRdb table keeps only in-frame clones and is missing some. The sample yields about 220,000 clones, 84% seen once. Sequencing was performed on peripheral blood. These TCRs come from a man younger than 40 with active or convalescent COVID-19.

The chain couples TRBV11-2 to TRBJ1-1, with D hard to call. The V gene's germline CDR1 is SGHAT and CDR2 FQNNGV. This CDR3 has 17 amino acids. V lost 3 bases and J 3 bases, leaving 20 bases between the germline ends. The CDR3 sequence is CASSLARPRNLDTEAFF. The CDR3 DNA is TGTGCCAGCAGCTTGGCACGGCCGAGGAATCTTGACACTGAAGCTTTCTTT.

The chain recombines TRBV6-6 with TRBJ2-1; 12 nucleotides match TRBD2. This CDR3 has 13 residues. CDR1 is MNHNY, CDR2 SVGAGI, per germline (reference sequence). With 7 bases clipped from V and 10 bases from J, the junction kept 5 bases outside the gene matches. As DNA, the CDR3 is TGTGCCAGCACTAGCGGGAGGGCTAGGGAGCAGTTCTTC. It translates to CASTSGRAREQFF.

The chain joins TRBV19 to TRBJ1-2, with D tentatively TRBD1 (5 bases). Germline assignment: CDR1 LNHDA and CDR2 SQIVND (reference sequence). V lost 6 bases to trimming and J lost 4 bases, with 15 bases between them. CDR3 length: 14 residues. In DNA, the CDR3 is TGTGCCAGTAGCTTAGGGGCCAGGGCCTATGGCTACACCTTC. The encoded protein is CASSLGARAYGYTF.

The chain combines TRBV28 with TRBJ1-2; TRBD1 is a possible D gene (5 bases). Germline V gene sequence: CDR1 MDHEN, CDR2 SYDVKM. This CDR3 region has 13 residues. V was pared by 3 bases and J by 8 bases, with 13 bases between. CDR3 residues: CASSFPQGWGYTF. CDR3 coding DNA: TGTGCCAGCAGTTTTCCGCAGGGATGGGGCTACACCTTC.

The V and J genes are TRBV9 and TRBJ2-3, with TRBD1 as a possible D gene (5 bases). Per the germline V gene, CDR1 is SGDLS and CDR2 is YYNGEE. Between the trimmed V and J ends, which lost 2 bases and 0 bases, there was a span of 16 bases. CDR3 length equals 17 residues. This chain's CDR3 is CASSVGPPASSTDTQYF. CDR3 coding DNA: TGTGCCAGCAGCGTGGGGCCCCCAGCTTCTAGCACAGATACGCAGTATTTT.

The rearrangement uses TRBV11-2 and TRBJ1-2; no definite D call. This CDR3 spans 16 amino acids. Germline values: CDR1 SGHAT, CDR2 FQNNGV. Trimming removed 5 bases at V and 4 bases at J, with 20 bases between. The CDR3 nucleotides read TGTGCCAGCAGCCTAACCCCGGGAGGGCCTTTCTATGGCTACACCTTC. It yields the protein CASSLTPGGPFYGYTF.

This chain joins TRBV6-2 or TRBV6-3 and TRBJ1-5; D is uncertain. CDR3 length: 12 amino acids. The V and J ends lost 4 bases and 7 bases respectively, with 8 bases between them. CDR1 and CDR2 (germline): MNHEY, SVGEGT. The CDR3 here is CASSFGQQPQHF. The DNA of the CDR3 is TGTGCCAGCAGTTTTGGGCAACAGCCCCAGCATTTT.

The chain joins TRBV3-1 (or the pseudogene TRBV3-2) to TRBJ2-3, with 10 nucleotides matching TRBD2. V was clipped by 2 bases and J by 5 bases; unmatched bases: 1. The CDR3 is 14 amino acids. Germline V gene lookup returns CDR1 LGHDT and CDR2 YNNKEL (reference sequence). CDR3 coding DNA: TGTGCCAGCAGCCAACTAGCGGGAGTAGATACGCAGTATTTT. Protein sequence: CASSQLAGVDTQYF.

V is TRBV29-1 and J is TRBJ2-7; 7 bases align to TRBD1. The V and J ends lost 6 bases and 6 bases, in that order; junction bases with no gene match: 8. Per the germline V gene, CDR1 is SQVTM and CDR2 is ANQGSEA. This CDR3 is built from 12 residues. CDR3 bases: TGCAGCGTGGAAACAGGGGTTTCCGAGCAGTACTTC. Protein sequence: CSVETGVSEQYF.

V usage is TRBV18 and J usage is TRBJ2-3; 9 bases are shared with TRBD1. Germline V lookup: CDR1 KGHSH, CDR2 LQKENI. The CDR3 runs 15 residues. Losses at the gene ends were 4 bases for V and 0 bases for J; bases not matched to a gene: 2. CDR3 sequence: CASSQGQGSTDTQYF. In nucleotides, the CDR3 is TGTGCCAGCTCACAGGGACAGGGAAGCACAGATACGCAGTATTTT.

The CDR3 coding sequence is TGTGCCAGCAGCCCCCAAAGCGGGGCGGGCTCCTACGAGCAGTACTTC. Translated: CASSPQSGAGSYEQYF. The chain employs TRBV7-2 and TRBJ2-7, with 7 bases identical to TRBD2. Looked up from germline, CDR1 is SGHTA and CDR2 is FQGNSA. The CDR3 is made up of 16 amino acids. V was clipped by 5 bases and J by 0 bases; unmatched bases: 10.

This rearrangement joins TRBV7-9 to TRBJ2-1; 12 bases are shared with TRBD2. The CDR3 covers 16 residues. J was trimmed by 6 bases and V by 5 bases; bases with no gene match: 8. The V gene's germline CDR1 is SEHNR and CDR2 FQNEAQ (reference sequence). DNA of the CDR3: TGTGCCAGCAGCCGGGAACGGACTAGCGGGATCAATGAGCAGTTCTTC. As protein: CASSRERTSGINEQFF. Combining the CDR3 with reference TRBV7-9 and TRBJ2-1 gives the whole variable domain DTGVSQNPRHKITKRGQNVTFRCDPISEHNRLYWYRQTLGQGPEFLTYFQNEAQLEKSRLLSDRFSAERPKGSFSTLEIQRTEQGDSAMYLCASSRERTSGINEQFFGPGTRLTVL.

A few counts support this clone. J is TRBJ1-1 and V is TRBV7-9; the match to TRBD1 covers 7 bases. The germline V gene has CDR1 SEHNR and CDR2 FQNEAQ (reference sequence). J lost 9 bases, V lost 5 bases, and 9 bases had no gene match. This CDR3 has 13 residues. The CDR3 sequence: CASSPPGTVKAFF. The CDR3 DNA reads TGTGCCAGCAGCCCCCCCGGGACAGTAAAAGCTTTCTTT. The full variable domain, with the rest looked up from reference TRBV7-9 and TRBJ1-1, is DTGVSQNPRHKITKRGQNVTFRCDPISEHNRLYWYRQTLGQGPEFLTYFQNEAQLEKSRLLSDRFSAERPKGSFSTLEIQRTEQGDSAMYLCASSPPGTVKAFFGQGTRLTVV.

The chain uses TRBV10-2 and TRBJ2-7, with 7 bases lining up with TRBD2. J lost 3 bases, V lost 7 bases, and 9 bases had no gene match. Germline assignment: CDR1 WSHSY and CDR2 SAAADI. The CDR3 consists of 14 residues. The CDR3 sequence is CASTISGLGYEQYF. Here the CDR3 DNA reads TGCGCCAGCACCATTAGCGGGTTGGGCTACGAGCAGTACTTC.

The chain's CDR3 is CARRDRGDTEAFF. The CDR3 DNA follows: TGTGCCAGACGAGACAGGGGAGACACTGAAGCTTTCTTT. The genes are TRBV27 and TRBJ1-1; TRBD1 agrees at 8 bases. The ends lost 9 bases at V and 3 bases at J; junction bases unmatched: 6. This CDR3 has 13 residues. From germline, CDR1 is MNHEY and CDR2 SMNVEV (reference sequence).